Below, 23 T cell receptor beta chains from the same sample are listed, as sequenced in a study of T cell repertoires in cytomegalovirus infection. The antigens of these receptors remain unknown. In TCRdb, the reads were re-called with MiXCR into one record per CDR3 protein. This sample yields some 310,000 distinct CDR3 sequences, of which roughly 25% are seen a single time; roughly 14% belongs to the top ten. This sample comprised cultured PBMCs, obtained from culture after CMV antigen stimulation. These TCRs come from a human donor in good health (CMV status not recorded). Some clones in this sample may be carry-over from other donors' samples.

This clonotype was observed at least ten times. The chain uses TRBV7-2 and TRBJ1-5; no firm D call. The V end was cut by 2 bases, the J end by 5 bases, with 13 bases between. The CDR3 consists of 15 residues. The germline gives CDR1 SGHTA, CDR2 FQGNSA. CDR3 region: CASSLSSGPDQPQHF. As DNA, the CDR3 is TGTGCCAGCAGCTTATCCTCGGGCCCCGATCAGCCCCAGCATTTT.

This clonotype was counted ten times or more. The chain combines TRBV12-3 or TRBV12-4 with TRBJ2-1, with D possibly matching TRBD2 (5 bases). With 5 bases removed from V and 9 bases from J, the gap between germline ends came to 17 bases. The CDR3 sequence is 14 residues long. The CDR3 nucleotides read TGTGCCAGCAGTGTGGACTGGAGGATTGTTGAGCAGTTCTTC. It translates to CASSVDWRIVEQFF.

This clonotype was detected ten times or more. The chain is built from TRBV10-3 and TRBJ1-1; D may be TRBD1 (6 bases). V gave up 3 bases and J gave up 0 bases, with 11 bases separating them. The CDR3 has 15 amino acids. Germline CDR1 and CDR2: ENHRY and SYGVKD. CDR3 sequence (DNA): TGTGCCATCAGTGATACGAGGGGGTTGAACACTGAAGCTTTCTTT. Its protein product is CAISDTRGLNTEAFF.

This clonotype was found a few times. This chain uses TRBV18 with TRBJ1-2; 7 positions agree with TRBD1. J gave up 6 bases and V 3 bases, and 4 bases lay outside the gene matches. CDR1 KGHSH and CDR2 LQKENI come from the germline V gene. The CDR3 is 13 amino acids. CDR3 DNA: TGTGCCAGCTCACCTAGGACAGGAGATGGCTACACCTTC. Translation gives CASSPRTGDGYTF.

A single count supports this clonotype. V usage is TRBV10-1 and J usage is TRBJ1-6; a weak D match, TRBD1 (6 bases). V lost 0 bases, J lost 12 bases, and 9 bases lay in between. The length of the CDR3 is 13 residues. CDR1 is WNHNN, CDR2 SYGVQD, per germline (reference sequence). The DNA of the CDR3 is TGCGCCAGCAGTGAGTCGATACAGGGACCCCTCCACTTT. Protein product: CASSESIQGPLHF.

At least ten counts were recorded for this clonotype. This chain uses TRBV7-9 with TRBJ2-6; 7 bases agree with TRBD1. Germline lookup yields CDR1 SEHNR and CDR2 FQNEAQ (reference sequence). This CDR3 spans 18 amino acids. J lost 0 bases, V lost 5 bases, and 10 bases had no gene match. CDR3 DNA: TGTGCCAGCAGCCCTTCACACAGGGGATACTCTGGGGCCAACGTCCTGACTTTC. It specifies CASSPSHRGYSGANVLTF.

This clonotype was observed many times. The chain has TRBV6-1 and TRBJ2-5, with D tentatively TRBD1 (5 bases). The CDR3 extends over 13 amino acids. The germline CDR1 and CDR2 sequences are MNHNS and SASEGT. The ends were cut back, 6 bases at V and 1 base at J, with 9 bases in the middle. The CDR3 protein is CASRGQPQETQYF. The CDR3 nucleotides read TGTGCCAGCAGAGGACAACCCCAAGAGACCCAGTACTTC.

This clonotype was recorded a few times. The chain has TRBV27 and TRBJ2-7; D may be TRBD1 (6 bases). Between the trimmed V and J ends, which lost 6 bases and 2 bases, there was a span of 11 bases. This CDR3 region has 13 residues. Per the germline V gene, CDR1 is MNHEY and CDR2 is SMNVEV (reference sequence). In nucleotides, the CDR3 is TGTGCCAGCAGACGGGACATTACCTACGAGCAGTACTTC. Protein product: CASRRDITYEQYF.

This chain links TRBV6-2 or TRBV6-3 with TRBJ2-7; 7 bases fit TRBD2. J was trimmed by 3 bases and V by 0 bases; bases with no gene match: 5. This CDR3 region has 15 residues. Germline CDR1 and CDR2: MNHEY and SVGEGT. The CDR3 nucleotides are TGTGCCAGCAGTTACTCCCCCAGCGGGATCTACGAGCAGTACTTC. Amino acids: CASSYSPSGIYEQYF.

The chain is built from TRBV12-3 or TRBV12-4 and TRBJ2-1; 7 nucleotides align to TRBD2. The CDR3 is 12 residues long. Germline trimming cut 4 bases from V and 12 bases from J; bases unmatched to any gene: 6. The CDR3 DNA reads TGTGCCAGCAGTTCCGGACTAGAGGGGCAGTTCTTC. This encodes CASSSGLEGQFF.

V is TRBV24-1 and J is TRBJ2-1, with D possibly matching TRBD1 (7 bases). Looked up from germline, CDR1 is KGHDR and CDR2 is SFDVKD. The CDR3 sequence is 14 residues long. Trimming removed 3 bases at V and 10 bases at J, with 15 bases between. The CDR3 DNA is TGTGCCACCAGTGATCCCGACAGGGCGGGGGAGCAGTTCTTC. This encodes CATSDPDRAGEQFF.

The chain recombines TRBV19 with TRBJ1-5; D uncertain. Trimming removed 6 bases at V and 4 bases at J, with 7 bases between. The CDR3 extends over 12 amino acids. Germline lookup yields CDR1 LNHDA and CDR2 SQIVND (reference sequence). DNA for the CDR3: TGTGCCAGTAGCAGATATAATCAGCCCCAGCATTTT. Translated, it gives CASSRYNQPQHF.

A few counts support this clonotype. The rearrangement links TRBV4-3 to TRBJ2-3; perhaps TRBD1 as D (5 bases). This CDR3 is built from 15 residues. CDR1 and CDR2 from the germline V gene are LGHNA and YSLEER. The germline V and J ends were trimmed by 1 base and 7 bases, with 15 bases remaining between them. CDR3 sequence reads: CASSQGGTGEHTQYF. CDR3 DNA: TGCGCCAGCAGCCAAGGGGGAACAGGTGAACATACGCAGTATTTT.

The chain couples TRBV6-5 to TRBJ2-2; 10 bases agree with TRBD1. Germline V gene data show CDR1 as MNHEY and CDR2 as SVGAGI. V trimming: 1 base; J trimming: 3 bases; junction bases outside the gene matches: 2. The CDR3 contains 16 residues. The CDR3 DNA is TGTGCCAGCAGTTACTGGACAGGGGGGGACACCGGGGAGCTGTTTTTT. This codes for CASSYWTGGDTGELFF.

The chain uses TRBV20-1 and TRBJ2-3; D is perhaps TRBD2 (6 bases). CDR3 length equals 14 residues. Trimming removed 3 bases from V and 1 base from J, with 11 bases in between. CDR1 is DFQATT and CDR2 is SNEGSKA in the germline V gene (reference sequence). CDR3 nucleotides: TGCAGTGCTAGTTTCGGGAGTGGCACAGATACGCAGTATTTT. Its translation is CSASFGSGTDTQYF.

In this sample, this clonotype turned up many times. This chain uses TRBV7-2 with TRBJ2-2; no clear D. Between the trimmed V and J ends, which lost 3 bases and 1 base, there was a span of 6 bases. This CDR3 comprises 14 residues. Germline CDR1 reads SGHTA; CDR2 reads FQGNSA. The CDR3 DNA reads as TGTGCCAGCAGCTTCCGCCGGAACACCGGGGAGCTGTTTTTT. It codes for CASSFRRNTGELFF.

This chain uses TRBV19 with TRBJ2-7; D ambiguous. Germline V gene sequence: CDR1 LNHDA, CDR2 SQIVND (reference sequence). This CDR3 is built from 14 residues. Trimming took 6 bases from V and 6 from J, leaving 18 bases between them. The CDR3 loop is CASRGNEVPLEQYF. The CDR3 DNA sequence: TGTGCCAGTAGGGGTAACGAAGTCCCCCTCGAGCAGTACTTC.

The chain is built from TRBV6-2 or TRBV6-3 and TRBJ2-1; 15 nucleotides match TRBD2. This CDR3 comprises 18 residues. The germline V gene encodes CDR1 MNHEY and CDR2 SVGEGT. J gave up 8 bases and V 0 bases, and 8 bases lay outside the gene matches. The CDR3: CASSYSVSGLAGGYEQFF. CDR3 nucleotides: TGTGCCAGCAGTTACTCGGTGTCGGGACTAGCGGGAGGCTATGAGCAGTTCTTC.

This clonotype turned up a few times. The chain combines TRBV19 with TRBJ1-4; D is undetermined. This CDR3 contains 15 residues. The germline V gene has CDR1 LNHDA and CDR2 SQIVND (reference sequence). V lost 3 bases and J lost 0, with 8 bases in between. The CDR3 loop is CASSIVWPTNEKLFF. The CDR3 bases are TGTGCCAGTAGTATCGTCTGGCCAACTAATGAAAAACTGTTTTTT. The full variable domain, completed using reference TRBV19 and TRBJ1-4, is DGGITQSPKYLFRKEGQNVTLSCEQNLNHDAMYWYRQDPGQGLRLIYYSQIVNDFQKGDIAEGYSVSREKKESFPLTVTSAQKNPTAFYLCASSIVWPTNEKLFFGSGTQLSVL.

This clonotype has just a few counts. The genes are TRBV12-3 or TRBV12-4 and TRBJ2-2; 9 nucleotides match TRBD2. The V segment lost 1 base and the J segment 4 bases; nucleotides outside the gene matches: 10. This CDR3 region has 18 residues. The CDR3 DNA follows: TGTGCCAGCAGTTTAGGGCTAGCGGGACCGACTATCACCGGGGAGCTGTTTTTT. This codes for CASSLGLAGPTITGELFF.

V gene TRBV4-3 combines with J gene TRBJ1-1; D remains ambiguous. This CDR3 region has 15 residues. Germline CDR1 LGHNA, CDR2 YSLEER. V shed 0 bases and J shed 1 base, with 9 bases lying between them. Here the CDR3 reads CASSQDLMGNTEAFF. The CDR3 DNA is TGCGCCAGCAGCCAAGATTTAATGGGGAACACTGAAGCTTTCTTT.

The chain joins TRBV20-1 to TRBJ2-2, with 9 bases that match TRBD2. Losses at the gene ends were 4 bases for V and 5 bases for J; bases not matched to a gene: 5. Germline loops: CDR1 DFQATT, CDR2 SNEGSKA (reference sequence). This CDR3 region has 14 residues. CDR3: CSAKGLAITGELFF. The CDR3 coding sequence is TGCAGTGCTAAAGGACTAGCGATTACCGGGGAGCTGTTTTTT.

The J gene is TRBJ2-4, the V gene TRBV12-5, with D unresolved. The CDR3 totals 12 residues. The germline V gene has CDR1 LGHNT and CDR2 FRNRAP. Trimming left V 5 bases short and J 0 bases short, with 2 bases between. CDR3 sequence (DNA): TGTGCTAGTGGTATAGCCAAAAACATTCAGTACTTC. Encoded protein: CASGIAKNIQYF.